This TCR beta chain was captured in a study of T cells after yellow fever vaccination. The CDR3 is made up of 14 amino acids. The germline V gene encodes CDR1 LNHNV and CDR2 YYDKDF (reference sequence). V gave up 3 bases and J gave up 3 bases; unmatched junction bases: 4. TCRdb re-derived calls from the 5' RACE reads in MiXCR, one entry per CDR3 protein. The repertoire holds about 210,000 distinct CDR3 sequences, with roughly 3.3% as singletons. The chain links TRBV15 to TRBJ2-5, with 7 bases aligning to TRBD1. The sample consisted of CD4+ T cells sorted from PBMCs, taken 10 days after the yellow fever booster vaccination. The TCR comes from a man aged 18 to 29 who received the YFV17D yellow fever vaccine. CDR3 nucleotides: TGTGCCACCAGCAGGGTGGACAGGAAAGAGACCCAGTACTTC. Its translation is CATSRVDRKETQYF. Looking up the rest from reference TRBV15 and TRBJ2-5 gives the full variable domain: DAMVIQNPRYQVTQFGKPVTLSCSQTLNHNVMYWYQQKSSQAPKLLFHYYDKDFNNEADTPDNFQSRRPNTSFCFLDIRSPGLGDTAMYLCATSRVDRKETQYFGPGTRLLVL.